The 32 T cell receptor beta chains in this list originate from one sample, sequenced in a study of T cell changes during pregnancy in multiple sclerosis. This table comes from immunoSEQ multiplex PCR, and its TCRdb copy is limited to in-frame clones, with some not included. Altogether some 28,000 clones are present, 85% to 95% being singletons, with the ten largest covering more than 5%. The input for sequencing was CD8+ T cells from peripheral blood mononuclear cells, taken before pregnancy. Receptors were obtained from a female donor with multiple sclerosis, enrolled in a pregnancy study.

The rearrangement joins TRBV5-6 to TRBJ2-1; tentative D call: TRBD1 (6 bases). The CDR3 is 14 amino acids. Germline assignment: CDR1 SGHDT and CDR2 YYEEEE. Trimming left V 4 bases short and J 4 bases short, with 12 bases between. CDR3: CASSPRTVYNEQFF. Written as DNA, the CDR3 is TGTGCCAGCAGCCCACGGACAGTTTACAATGAGCAGTTCTTC.

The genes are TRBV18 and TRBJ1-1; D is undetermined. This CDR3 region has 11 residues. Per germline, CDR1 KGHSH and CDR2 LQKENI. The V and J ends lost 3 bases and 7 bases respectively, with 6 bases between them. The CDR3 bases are TGTGCCAGCTCACCCTCAGTTGAAGCTTTCTTT. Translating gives CASSPSVEAFF.

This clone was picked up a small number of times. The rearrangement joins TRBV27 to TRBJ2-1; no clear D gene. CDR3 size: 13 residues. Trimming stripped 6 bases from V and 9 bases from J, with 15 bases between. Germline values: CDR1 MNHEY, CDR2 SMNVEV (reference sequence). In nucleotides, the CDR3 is TGTGCCAGCAGCTCCAACGCTAGGAGTGAGCAGTTCTTC. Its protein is CASSSNARSEQFF.

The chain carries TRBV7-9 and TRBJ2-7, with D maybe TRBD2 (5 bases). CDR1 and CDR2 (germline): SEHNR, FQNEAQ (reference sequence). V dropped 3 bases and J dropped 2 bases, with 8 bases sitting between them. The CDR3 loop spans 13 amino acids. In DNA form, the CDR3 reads TGTGCCAGCAGCTTGGACTTGACCTACGAGCAGTACTTC. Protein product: CASSLDLTYEQYF.

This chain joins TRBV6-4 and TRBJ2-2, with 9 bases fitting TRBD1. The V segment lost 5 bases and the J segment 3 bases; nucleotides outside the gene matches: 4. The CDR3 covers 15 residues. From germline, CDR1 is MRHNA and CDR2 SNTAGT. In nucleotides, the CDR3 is TGTGCCAGCAGTCCACGGACAGGGGACACCGGGGAGCTGTTTTTT. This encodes CASSPRTGDTGELFF.

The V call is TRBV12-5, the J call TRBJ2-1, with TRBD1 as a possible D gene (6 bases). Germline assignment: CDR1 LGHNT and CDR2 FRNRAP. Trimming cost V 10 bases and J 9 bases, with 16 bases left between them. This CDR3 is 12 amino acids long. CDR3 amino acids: CATSLGAGEQFF. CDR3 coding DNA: TGTGCTACCAGTTTGGGGGCGGGTGAGCAGTTCTTC.

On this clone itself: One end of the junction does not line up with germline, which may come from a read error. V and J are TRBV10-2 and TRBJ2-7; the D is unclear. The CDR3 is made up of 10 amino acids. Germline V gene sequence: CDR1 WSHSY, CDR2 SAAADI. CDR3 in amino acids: CASSVVDSPF. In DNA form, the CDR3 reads TGCGCCAGCAGTGTAGTAGACTCACCTTTC.

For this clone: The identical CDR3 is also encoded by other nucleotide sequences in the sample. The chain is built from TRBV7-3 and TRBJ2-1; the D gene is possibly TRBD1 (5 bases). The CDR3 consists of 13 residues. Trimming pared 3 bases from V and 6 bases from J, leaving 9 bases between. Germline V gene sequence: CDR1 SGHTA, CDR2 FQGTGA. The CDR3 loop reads CASSLTVGNEQFF. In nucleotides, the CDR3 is TGTGCCAGCAGCTTGACAGTCGGCAATGAGCAGTTCTTC.

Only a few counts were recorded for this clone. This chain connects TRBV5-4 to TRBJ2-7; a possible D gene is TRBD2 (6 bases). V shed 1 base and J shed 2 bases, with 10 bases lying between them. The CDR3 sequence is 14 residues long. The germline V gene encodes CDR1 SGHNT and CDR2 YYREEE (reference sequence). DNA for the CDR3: TGTGCCAGCAGCTTGAGCGGGTCCCCCTACGAGCAGTACTTC. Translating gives CASSLSGSPYEQYF.

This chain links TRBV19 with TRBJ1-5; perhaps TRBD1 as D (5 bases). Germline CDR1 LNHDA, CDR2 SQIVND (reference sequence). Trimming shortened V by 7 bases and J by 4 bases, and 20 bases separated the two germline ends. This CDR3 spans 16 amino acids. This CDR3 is CASKPGGLLANQPQHF. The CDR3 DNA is TGTGCCAGTAAACCGGGGGGTCTGTTAGCGAATCAGCCCCAGCATTTT.

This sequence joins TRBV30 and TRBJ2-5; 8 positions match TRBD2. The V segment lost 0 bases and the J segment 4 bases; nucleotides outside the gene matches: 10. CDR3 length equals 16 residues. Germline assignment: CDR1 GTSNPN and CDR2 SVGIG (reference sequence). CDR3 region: CAWSVLGTRSGETQYF. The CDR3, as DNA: TGTGCCTGGAGTGTACTAGGGACTAGAAGTGGAGAGACCCAGTACTTC.

As DNA, the CDR3 is TGTGCCAGTAGTCCCACAGGGGCCTCCAACTATGGCTACACCTTC. Translating it yields CASSPTGASNYGYTF. The chain joins TRBV19 to TRBJ1-2; TRBD1 aligns across 7 bases. J gave up 2 bases and V 5 bases, and 8 bases lay outside the gene matches. Germline lookup yields CDR1 LNHDA and CDR2 SQIVND (reference sequence). The CDR3 covers 15 residues.

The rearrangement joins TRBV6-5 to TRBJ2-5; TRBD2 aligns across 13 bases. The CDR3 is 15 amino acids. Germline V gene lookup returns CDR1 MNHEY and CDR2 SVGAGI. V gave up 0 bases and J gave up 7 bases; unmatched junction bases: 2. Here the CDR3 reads CASSYSRTSGRTQYF. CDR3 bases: TGTGCCAGCAGTTACTCTAGGACTAGCGGGAGGACCCAGTACTTC.

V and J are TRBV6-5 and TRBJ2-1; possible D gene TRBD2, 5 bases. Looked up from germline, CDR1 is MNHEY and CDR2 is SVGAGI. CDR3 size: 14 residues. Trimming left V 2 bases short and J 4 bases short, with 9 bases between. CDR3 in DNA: TGTGCCAGCAGTTACGGTCGGGGTTACAATGAGCAGTTCTTC. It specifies CASSYGRGYNEQFF.

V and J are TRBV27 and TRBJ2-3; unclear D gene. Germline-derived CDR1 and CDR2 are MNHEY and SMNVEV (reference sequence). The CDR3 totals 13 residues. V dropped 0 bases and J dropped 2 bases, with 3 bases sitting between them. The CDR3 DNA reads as TGTGCCAGCAGTTTATCCTTCACAGATACGCAGTATTTT. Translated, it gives CASSLSFTDTQYF.

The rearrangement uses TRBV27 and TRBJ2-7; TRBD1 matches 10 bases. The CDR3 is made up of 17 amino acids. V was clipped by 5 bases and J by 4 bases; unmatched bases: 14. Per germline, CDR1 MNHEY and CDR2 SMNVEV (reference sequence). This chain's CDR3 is CASSLNRDRGNYYEQYF. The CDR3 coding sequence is TGTGCCAGCAGTCTCAACCGGGACAGGGGCAATTATTACGAGCAGTACTTC.

The CDR3 reads CAWSPGQNIMNTEAFF. In DNA, the CDR3 is TGTGCCTGGAGCCCGGGACAGAACATCATGAACACTGAAGCTTTCTTT. This chain joins TRBV30 and TRBJ1-1, with TRBD1 matching 7 bases. The V gene's germline CDR1 is GTSNPN and CDR2 SVGIG (reference sequence). The CDR3 is made up of 16 amino acids. The trim removed 3 bases at V and 0 bases at J, leaving 10 bases unmatched. The entire variable domain, with the rest obtained from reference TRBV30 and TRBJ1-1, is as follows: SQTIHQWPATLVQPVGSPLSLECTVEGTSNPNLYWYRQAAGRGLQLLFYSVGIGQISSEVPQNLSASRPQDRQFILSSKKLLLSDSGFYLCAWSPGQNIMNTEAFFGQGTRLTVV.

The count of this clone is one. In DNA form, the CDR3 reads TGTGCCAGTAGTTATGGACAGGGGGCTATCACAGATACGCAGTATTTT. Its protein product is CASSYGQGAITDTQYF. This chain joins TRBV19 and TRBJ2-3, with TRBD1 identical over 11 bases. V was pared by 5 bases and J by 2 bases, with 6 bases of the junction left unmatched. CDR3 length: 16 amino acids. CDR1 is LNHDA, CDR2 SQIVND, per germline (reference sequence).

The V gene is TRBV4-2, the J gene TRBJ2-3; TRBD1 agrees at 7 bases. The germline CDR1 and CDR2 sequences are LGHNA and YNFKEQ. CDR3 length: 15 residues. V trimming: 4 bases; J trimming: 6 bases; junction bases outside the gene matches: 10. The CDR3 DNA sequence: TGTGCCAGCAGCCCCCGGGACAGCCAACGGGATACGCAGTATTTT. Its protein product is CASSPRDSQRDTQYF.

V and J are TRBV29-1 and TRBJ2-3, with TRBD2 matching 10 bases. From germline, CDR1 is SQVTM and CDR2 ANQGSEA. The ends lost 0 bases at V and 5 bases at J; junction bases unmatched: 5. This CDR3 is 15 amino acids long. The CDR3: CSVEDQREGVDTQYF. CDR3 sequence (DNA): TGCAGCGTTGAAGATCAGCGGGAGGGGGTAGATACGCAGTATTTT.

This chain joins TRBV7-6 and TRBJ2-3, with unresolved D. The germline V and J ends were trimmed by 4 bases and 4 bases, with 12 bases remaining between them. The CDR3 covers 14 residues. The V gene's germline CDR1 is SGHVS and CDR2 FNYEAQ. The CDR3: CASSSIRPPDTQYF. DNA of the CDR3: TGTGCCAGCAGCTCGATCAGGCCCCCAGATACGCAGTATTTT.

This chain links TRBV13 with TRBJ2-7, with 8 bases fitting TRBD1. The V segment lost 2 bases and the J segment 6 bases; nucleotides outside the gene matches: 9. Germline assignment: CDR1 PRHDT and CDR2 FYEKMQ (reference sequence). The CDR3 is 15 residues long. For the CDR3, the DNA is TGTGCCAGCAGCTTAATTGGGCAGGGGGCTCCCGAGCAGTACTTC. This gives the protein CASSLIGQGAPEQYF.

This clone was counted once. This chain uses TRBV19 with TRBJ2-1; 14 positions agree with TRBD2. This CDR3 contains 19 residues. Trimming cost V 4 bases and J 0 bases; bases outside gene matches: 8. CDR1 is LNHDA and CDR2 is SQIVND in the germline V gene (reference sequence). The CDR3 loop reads CASSTGTSGGLSSYNEQFF. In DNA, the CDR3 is TGTGCCAGTAGTACCGGGACTAGCGGGGGTTTAAGCTCCTACAATGAGCAGTTCTTC.

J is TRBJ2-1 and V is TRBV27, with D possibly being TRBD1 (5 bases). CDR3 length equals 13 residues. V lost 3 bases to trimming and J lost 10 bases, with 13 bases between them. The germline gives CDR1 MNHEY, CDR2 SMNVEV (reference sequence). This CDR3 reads CASSFSRVREQFF. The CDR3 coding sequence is TGTGCCAGCAGTTTCTCCAGGGTCAGGGAGCAGTTCTTC.

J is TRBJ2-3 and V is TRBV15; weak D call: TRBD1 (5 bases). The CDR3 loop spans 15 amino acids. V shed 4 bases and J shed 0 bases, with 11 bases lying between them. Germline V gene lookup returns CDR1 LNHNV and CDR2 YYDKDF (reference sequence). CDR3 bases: TGTGCCACCAGCAAAGGACACGCTAGCACAGATACGCAGTATTTT. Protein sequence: CATSKGHASTDTQYF.

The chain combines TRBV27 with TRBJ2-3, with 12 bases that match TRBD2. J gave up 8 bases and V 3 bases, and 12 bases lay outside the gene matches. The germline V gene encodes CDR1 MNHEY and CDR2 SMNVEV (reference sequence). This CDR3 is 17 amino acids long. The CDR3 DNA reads TGTGCCAGCAGTTTTCCCGGGACTAGCGGGCCTAGGGGTACGCAGTATTTT. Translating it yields CASSFPGTSGPRGTQYF.

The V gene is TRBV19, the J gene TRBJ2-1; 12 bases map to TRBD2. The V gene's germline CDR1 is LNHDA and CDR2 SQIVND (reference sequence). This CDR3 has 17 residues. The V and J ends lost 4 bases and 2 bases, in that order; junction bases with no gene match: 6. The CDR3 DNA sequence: TGTGCCAGTAGTACCCAGACTAGCGGGAGCCCCTACAATGAGCAGTTCTTC. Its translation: CASSTQTSGSPYNEQFF.

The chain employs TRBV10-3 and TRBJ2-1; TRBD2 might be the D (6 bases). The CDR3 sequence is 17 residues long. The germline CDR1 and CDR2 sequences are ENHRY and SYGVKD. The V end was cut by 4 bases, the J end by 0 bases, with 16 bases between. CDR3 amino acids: CAISAGGIGSSYNEQFF. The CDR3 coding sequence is TGTGCCATCAGTGCGGGCGGGATCGGGAGCTCCTACAATGAGCAGTTCTTC.

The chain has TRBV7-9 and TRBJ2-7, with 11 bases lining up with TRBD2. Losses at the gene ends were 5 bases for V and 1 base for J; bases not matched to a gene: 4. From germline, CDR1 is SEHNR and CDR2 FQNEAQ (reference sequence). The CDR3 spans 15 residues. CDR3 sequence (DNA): TGTGCCAGCAGCCACGGACTAGCGGGTTCCTACGAGCAGTACTTC. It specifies CASSHGLAGSYEQYF.

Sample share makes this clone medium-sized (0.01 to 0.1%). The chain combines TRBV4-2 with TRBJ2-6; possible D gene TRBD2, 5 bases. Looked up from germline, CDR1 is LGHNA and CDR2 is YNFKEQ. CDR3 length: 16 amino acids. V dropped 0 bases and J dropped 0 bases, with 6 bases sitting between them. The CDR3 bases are TGTGCCAGCAGCCAAGATGGGAGCTCTGGGGCCAACGTCCTGACTTTC. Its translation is CASSQDGSSGANVLTF.

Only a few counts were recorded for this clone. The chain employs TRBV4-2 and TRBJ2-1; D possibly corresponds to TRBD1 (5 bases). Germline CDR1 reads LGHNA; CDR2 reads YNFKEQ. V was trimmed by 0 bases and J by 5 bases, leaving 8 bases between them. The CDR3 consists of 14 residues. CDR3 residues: CASSQELQDNEQFF. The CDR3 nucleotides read TGTGCCAGCAGCCAAGAATTACAGGACAATGAGCAGTTCTTC.

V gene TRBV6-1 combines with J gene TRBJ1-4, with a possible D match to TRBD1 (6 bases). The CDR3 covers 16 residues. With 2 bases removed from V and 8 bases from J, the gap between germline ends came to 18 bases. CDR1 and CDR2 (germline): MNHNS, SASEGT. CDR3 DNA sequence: TGTGCCAGCAGTGAAAGTGGGGGCGCGGGTTGGGAAAAACTGTTTTTT. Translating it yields CASSESGGAGWEKLFF.